The 21 T cell receptor beta chains below were found in one sample sequenced in a study of PD-L1 blockade in urothelial cancer. The method was immunoSEQ multiplex PCR; TCRdb's version includes in-frame clones alone and lacks a portion of them. The sample holds about 95,000 clones, around 91% seen once. Time point noted: pretreatment peripheral blood. This sample comprised PBMCs, obtained around atezolizumab (anti-PD-L1) treatment. These receptors were taken from a man in his 60s with urothelial cancer.

This clone has just one count. V and J are TRBV7-2 and TRBJ1-4; 7 bases map to TRBD1. The germline V gene encodes CDR1 SGHTA and CDR2 FQGNSA. The junction had 4 bases not matched to a gene; V was cut back by 2 bases and J by 4 bases. This CDR3 is built from 15 residues. As DNA, the CDR3 is TGTGCCAGCAGCTTAATGACAGGGTATAATGAAAAACTGTTTTTT. It yields the protein CASSLMTGYNEKLFF.

J is TRBJ2-6 and V is TRBV19; 7 positions agree with TRBD1. The CDR3 has 19 amino acids. Losses at the gene ends were 1 base for V and 0 bases for J; bases not matched to a gene: 9. CDR1 is LNHDA, CDR2 SQIVND, per germline (reference sequence). CDR3 in DNA: TGTGCCAGTAGTATAGCCTCCGGGACAGCCAGCTCTGGGGCCAACGTCCTGACTTTC. Translated, it gives CASSIASGTASSGANVLTF.

This sequence joins TRBV4-3 and TRBJ2-1; weak D call: TRBD2 (6 bases). The CDR3 loop spans 14 amino acids. V was clipped by 0 bases and J by 6 bases, with 9 bases between them. In germline, CDR1 is LGHNA, CDR2 YSLEER. The CDR3 spells CASSQDGGTNEQFF. In DNA form, the CDR3 reads TGCGCCAGCAGCCAAGATGGGGGGACCAATGAGCAGTTCTTC.

The chain couples TRBV5-1 to TRBJ1-4; TRBD1 is a possible D gene (5 bases). Germline loops: CDR1 SGHRS, CDR2 YFSETQ. CDR3 length: 16 amino acids. V shed 0 bases and J shed 0 bases, with 9 bases lying between them. CDR3 coding DNA: TGCGCCAGCAGCTTGGCCACAGGCGCAACTAATGAAAAACTGTTTTTT. Encoded protein: CASSLATGATNEKLFF.

V gene TRBV11-2 combines with J gene TRBJ2-1, with 11 nucleotides matching TRBD2. V was pared by 6 bases and J by 12 bases, with 13 bases of the junction left unmatched. In germline, CDR1 is SGHAT, CDR2 FQNNGV. This CDR3 contains 15 residues. The CDR3 loop is CASSHYSGGAPRQFF. The CDR3 DNA reads TGTGCCAGCAGTCATTATAGCGGGGGGGCCCCACGGCAGTTCTTC. The entire variable domain, with the rest obtained from reference TRBV11-2 and TRBJ2-1, is as follows: EAGVAQSPRYKIIEKRQSVAFWCNPISGHATLYWYQQILGQGPKLLIQFQNNGVVDDSQLPKDRFSAERLKGVDSTLKIQPAKLEDSAVYLCASSHYSGGAPRQFFGPGTRLTVL.

The rearrangement uses TRBV18 and TRBJ1-1; D is ambiguous. CDR3 length: 16 residues. V was cut by 3 bases and J by 1 base, with 15 bases left in between. The germline V gene encodes CDR1 KGHSH and CDR2 LQKENI. The CDR3 loop reads CASSPLQSGKNTEAFF. The CDR3 DNA follows: TGTGCCAGCTCACCGCTACAATCCGGGAAGAACACTGAAGCTTTCTTT.

This chain connects TRBV18 to TRBJ2-7, with TRBD1 matching over 10 bases. Germline CDR1 and CDR2: KGHSH and LQKENI. Germline trimming cut 1 base from V and 4 bases from J; bases unmatched to any gene: 10. The CDR3 consists of 17 residues. The CDR3 spells CASSPHGPGQGLYEQYF. CDR3 in DNA: TGTGCCAGCTCACCACATGGACCGGGACAGGGGCTGTACGAGCAGTACTTC.

The chain has TRBV5-1 and TRBJ2-5, with 11 bases identical to TRBD1. Germline CDR1 and CDR2: SGHRS and YFSETQ. V lost 4 bases to trimming and J lost 1 base; unmatched junction nucleotides: 9. The CDR3 sequence is 17 residues long. Here the CDR3 DNA reads TGCGCCAGCAGCGCCGGGACAGGGGGATTTGGCCAAGAGACCCAGTACTTC. It codes for CASSAGTGGFGQETQYF.

In nucleotides, the CDR3 is TGTGCCTCCATCAGCAGCGGGAGTCCATCTCACAATGAGCAGTTCTTC. Translating it yields CASISSGSPSHNEQFF. This rearrangement joins TRBV27 to TRBJ2-1, with 8 bases aligning to TRBD2. This CDR3 contains 16 residues. Germline V gene data show CDR1 as MNHEY and CDR2 as SMNVEV (reference sequence). The V and J ends lost 11 bases and 5 bases, in that order; junction bases with no gene match: 17.

The V call is TRBV6-1, the J call TRBJ1-5; the match to TRBD1 covers 7 bases. Germline lookup yields CDR1 MNHNS and CDR2 SASEGT. CDR3 length: 15 amino acids. The V gene end was trimmed by 5 bases and the J gene end by 2 bases; junction bases not matched to a gene: 6. The CDR3 here is CASSIQGPGNQPQHF. Written as DNA, the CDR3 is TGTGCCAGCAGTATACAGGGGCCGGGCAATCAGCCCCAGCATTTT.

A single count supports this clone. The chain joins TRBV28 to TRBJ2-5; perhaps TRBD1 as D (6 bases). The V gene lost 5 bases and the J gene lost 3 bases, with 19 bases spanning the gap. Germline V gives CDR1 MDHEN, CDR2 SYDVKM. This CDR3 spans 16 amino acids. For the CDR3, the DNA is TGTGCCAGCAGTCCAACAGGGCTCCACAAGAAAGAGACCCAGTACTTC. Translation gives CASSPTGLHKKETQYF.

This chain links TRBV7-2 with TRBJ2-7; D is possibly TRBD1 (5 bases). The CDR3 has 12 amino acids. The germline V gene encodes CDR1 SGHTA and CDR2 FQGNSA. The germline V and J ends were trimmed by 4 bases and 4 bases, with 8 bases remaining between them. CDR3 amino acids: CASSSAGYEQYF. As DNA, the CDR3 is TGTGCCAGCAGCTCCGCAGGGTACGAGCAGTACTTC.

The V and J genes are TRBV7-3 and TRBJ2-5; 8 bases are shared with TRBD2. The CDR3 is 15 residues long. V was clipped by 2 bases and J by 3 bases; unmatched bases: 5. Per germline, CDR1 SGHTA and CDR2 FQGTGA. The CDR3 bases are TGTGCCAGCAGCTTATGGGCGGGGGGCGAAGAGACCCAGTACTTC. It is translated as CASSLWAGGEETQYF.

The chain recombines TRBV7-3 with TRBJ2-5; 13 bases fit TRBD2. Germline trimming cut 4 bases from V and 5 bases from J; bases unmatched to any gene: 7. Germline lookup yields CDR1 SGHTA and CDR2 FQGTGA. The CDR3 loop spans 16 amino acids. The CDR3 DNA sequence: TGTGCCAGCAGCTCCCGACTAGCGGGGGGTGGGGAGACCCAGTACTTC. It codes for CASSSRLAGGGETQYF. Together with reference TRBV7-3 and TRBJ2-5, the CDR3 gives the full variable domain: GAGVSQTPSNKVTEKGKYVELRCDPISGHTALYWYRQSLGQGPEFLIYFQGTGAADDSGLPNDRFFAVRPEGSVSTLKIQRTERGDSAVYLCASSSRLAGGGETQYFGPGTRLLVL.

CDR3 coding DNA: TGTGCCAGTAGCGACAGGGGAAGGGATCAGCCCCAGCATTTT. This translates into CASSDRGRDQPQHF. J is TRBJ1-5 and V is TRBV19; the match to TRBD1 covers 8 bases. CDR3 size: 14 residues. Germline V gives CDR1 LNHDA, CDR2 SQIVND (reference sequence). V shed 6 bases and J 5 bases; nucleotides not matched to a gene: 6.

As for this clone: The sample has other DNA sequences that encode this CDR3 too. The chain links TRBV6-1 to TRBJ2-7; TRBD1 matches at 9 bases. The V gene end was trimmed by 4 bases and the J gene end by 7 bases; junction bases not matched to a gene: 8. The CDR3 extends over 14 amino acids. Looked up from germline, CDR1 is MNHNS and CDR2 is SASEGT. The CDR3 region is CASSAWGQGWEQYF. Written as DNA, the CDR3 is TGTGCCAGCAGTGCCTGGGGACAGGGCTGGGAGCAGTACTTC.

The rearrangement joins TRBV15 to TRBJ2-1; D is perhaps TRBD2 (5 bases). V was shortened by 3 bases and J by 0 bases, with 9 bases between the two germline ends. From germline, CDR1 is LNHNV and CDR2 YYDKDF (reference sequence). The CDR3 covers 15 residues. The CDR3 here is CATSSLAGSYNEQFF. CDR3 sequence (DNA): TGTGCCACCAGCAGCCTCGCGGGCTCCTACAATGAGCAGTTCTTC.

The rearrangement links TRBV2 to TRBJ2-5; the match to TRBD2 covers 10 bases. The junction had 3 bases not matched to a gene; V was cut back by 5 bases and J by 3 bases. Germline CDR1 SNHLY, CDR2 FYNNEI. There are 14 residues in the CDR3. The CDR3 protein is CASSSTSGEETQYF. The CDR3 bases are TGTGCCAGCAGTAGCACTAGCGGGGAAGAGACCCAGTACTTC. Based on the CDR3 plus reference TRBV2 and TRBJ2-5, the full variable domain is EPEVTQTPSHQVTQMGQEVILRCVPISNHLYFYWYRQILGQKVEFLVSFYNNEISEKSEIFDDQFSVERPDGSNFTLKIRSTKLEDSAMYFCASSSTSGEETQYFGPGTRLLVL.

This chain links TRBV6-6 with TRBJ2-5; 8 positions agree with TRBD2. The V gene end was trimmed by 5 bases and the J gene end by 5 bases; junction bases not matched to a gene: 10. Germline V gene sequence: CDR1 MNHNY, CDR2 SVGAGI (reference sequence). This CDR3 is built from 15 residues. The CDR3 DNA is TGTGCCAGCAGTCCGACCCGGGGGGGGCTGGAGACCCAGTACTTC. Its translation: CASSPTRGGLETQYF.

This chain links TRBV30 with TRBJ2-3; tentatively, D is TRBD1 (5 bases). This CDR3 contains 12 residues. Germline values: CDR1 GTSNPN, CDR2 SVGIG (reference sequence). V was cut by 5 bases and J by 6 bases, with 12 bases left in between. CDR3 nucleotides: TGTGCCTGGTCTGACAGTGGGGATACGCAGTATTTT. This gives the protein CAWSDSGDTQYF. Full variable domain (outside the CDR3, taken from reference TRBV30 and TRBJ2-3): SQTIHQWPATLVQPVGSPLSLECTVEGTSNPNLYWYRQAAGRGLQLLFYSVGIGQISSEVPQNLSASRPQDRQFILSSKKLLLSDSGFYLCAWSDSGDTQYFGPGTRLTVL.

The J gene is TRBJ2-5, the V gene TRBV5-1, with TRBD2 identical over 7 bases. Germline V CDR1 and CDR2: SGHRS, YFSETQ. J gave up 3 bases and V 1 base, and 6 bases lay outside the gene matches. The CDR3 sequence is 15 residues long. The CDR3, as DNA: TGCGCCAGCAGCTTGTCGGCTAGCGGAGAAGAGACCCAGTACTTC. Encoded protein: CASSLSASGEETQYF.